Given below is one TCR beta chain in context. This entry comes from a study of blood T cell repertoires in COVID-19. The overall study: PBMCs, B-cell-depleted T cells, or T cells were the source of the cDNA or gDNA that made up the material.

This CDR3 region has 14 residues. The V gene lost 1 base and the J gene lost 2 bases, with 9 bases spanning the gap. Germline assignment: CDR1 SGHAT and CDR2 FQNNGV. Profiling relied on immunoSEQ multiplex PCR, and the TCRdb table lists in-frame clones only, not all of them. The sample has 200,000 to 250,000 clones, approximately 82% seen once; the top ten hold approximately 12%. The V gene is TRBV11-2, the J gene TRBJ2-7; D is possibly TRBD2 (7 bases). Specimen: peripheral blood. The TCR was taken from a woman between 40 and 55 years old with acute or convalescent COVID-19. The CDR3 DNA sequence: TGTGCCAGCAGCTTAGGGGGGGGGCCCTACGAGCAGTACTTC. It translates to CASSLGGGPYEQYF. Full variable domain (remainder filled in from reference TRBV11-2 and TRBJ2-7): EAGVAQSPRYKIIEKRQSVAFWCNPISGHATLYWYQQILGQGPKLLIQFQNNGVVDDSQLPKDRFSAERLKGVDSTLKIQPAKLEDSAVYLCASSLGGGPYEQYFGPGTRLTVT.